This T cell receptor beta chain emerged from a study of CD8 T cells in Susac syndrome. On the study more broadly: Patients with Susac syndrome were therapy-naive, taking corticosteroids, with some also receiving intravenous immunoglobulin, or taking intravenous immunoglobulin alone at the time their blood was drawn.

The CDR3 length is 17 residues. The germline V gene encodes CDR1 LNHNV and CDR2 YYDKDF (reference sequence). Trimming at V came to 3 bases and at J to 2 bases, leaving 9 bases not matched to a gene. With regard to this clonotype: What it binds is not known.

Sequencing targeted TCR beta in T cells from blood (CD8+ and CD4+). Recently defined diagnostic criteria classed the Susac syndrome patients as definite or probable. Broader study findings: The relatively small number of individuals in the TCR sequencing and HLA analysis was acknowledged by the study.

When the RNA was reverse transcribed, random hexamers were used with an input of about 0.5 to 1 ug. MiXCR, run by TCRdb on the immunoSEQ multiplex PCR reads, gives a single entry per CDR3 protein. Altogether some 180,000 distinct CDR3 sequences are present, about 94% being singletons, with the ten largest covering approximately 0.099%. The source is a human donor with Susac syndrome. The material sequenced was CD4+ T cells from PBMCs. The chain links TRBV15 to TRBJ1-4, with TRBD1 matching over 7 bases. CDR3 sequence (DNA): TGTGCCACCAGCAGGGGCCCTTTGGGACAGACTAATGAAAAACTGTTTTTT. This encodes CATSRGPLGQTNEKLFF.